The next 21 T cell receptor beta chains were all read from a single sample in a study of identical twins. MiXCR was run by TCRdb on the 5' RACE reads, yielding one entry per CDR3 protein. The sample contains about 660,000 distinct CDR3 sequences, 8.5% to 9% of which appear only once. This same sample was also taken into another study, of yellow fever vaccine responses in identical twins.

Material: PBMCs. The receptors were gathered from a woman between 18 and 29 years old in good health.

V and J are TRBV6-5 and TRBJ2-2, with D unclear. There are 14 residues in the CDR3. With 2 bases removed from V and 5 bases from J, the gap between germline ends came to 9 bases. Germline assignment: CDR1 MNHEY and CDR2 SVGAGI. The DNA for the CDR3 is TGTGCCAGCAGTTACCCCTCCCCGACCGGGGAGCTGTTTTTT. Translating it yields CASSYPSPTGELFF.

This clonotype was detected ten times or more. The chain is built from TRBV20-1 and TRBJ2-7, with 9 bases that match TRBD2. The V and J ends lost 4 bases and 2 bases, in that order; junction bases with no gene match: 6. This CDR3 is built from 14 residues. The germline gives CDR1 DFQATT, CDR2 SNEGSKA (reference sequence). The CDR3 DNA reads as TGCAGTGCTAAGCTGACTAGCGGAACCTACGAGCAGTACTTC. Amino acid sequence: CSAKLTSGTYEQYF.

The rearrangement uses TRBV27 and TRBJ2-7; D may be TRBD1 (6 bases). This CDR3 has 14 residues. Between the trimmed V and J ends, which lost 2 bases and 4 bases, there was a span of 12 bases. Germline V lookup: CDR1 MNHEY, CDR2 SMNVEV (reference sequence). CDR3 residues: CASSLVRGHYEQYF. DNA for the CDR3: TGTGCCAGCAGTTTAGTCAGGGGCCATTACGAGCAGTACTTC.

This clonotype occurred many times. The chain couples TRBV12-3 or TRBV12-4 to TRBJ1-5; D gene unclear. Trimming removed 10 bases at V and 4 bases at J, with 17 bases between. This CDR3 has 14 amino acids. The CDR3 DNA sequence: TGTGCCACCTGGGCCGGGATCAAAAATCAGCCCCAGCATTTT. Encoded protein: CATWAGIKNQPQHF.

This clonotype showed up just a few times. The chain employs TRBV10-3 and TRBJ2-7; 7 bases match TRBD1. Trimming cost V 8 bases and J 5 bases; bases outside gene matches: 9. The CDR3 loop spans 13 amino acids. Germline V gene data show CDR1 as ENHRY and CDR2 as SYGVKD. The CDR3 DNA follows: TGTGCCATCCGAGCGACAGGGACGGACGAGCAGTACTTC. This encodes CAIRATGTDEQYF.

This clonotype was recorded many times. The chain carries TRBV7-2 and TRBJ2-2, with D uncertain. Trimming pared 1 base from V and 6 bases from J, leaving 9 bases between. Germline V gene sequence: CDR1 SGHTA, CDR2 FQGNSA. The CDR3 has 14 residues. CDR3 bases: TGTGCCAGCAGCTTAGGGAAAAGCGCCGGGGAGCTGTTTTTT. It is translated as CASSLGKSAGELFF.

This rearrangement joins TRBV15 to TRBJ2-2, with no clear D. Per germline, CDR1 LNHNV and CDR2 YYDKDF (reference sequence). The CDR3 has 14 amino acids. V was pared by 1 base and J by 4 bases, with 7 bases between. CDR3 bases: TGTGCCACCAGCAGAGGGAAGCCCACCGGGGAGCTGTTTTTT. Encoded protein: CATSRGKPTGELFF.

In its sample, this clonotype was seen a few times. The V call is TRBV7-2, the J call TRBJ2-5; the match to TRBD2 covers 10 bases. The J segment lost 4 bases and the V segment lost 5 bases, leaving 7 bases of the junction unmatched. Germline assignment: CDR1 SGHTA and CDR2 FQGNSA. This CDR3 comprises 15 residues. CDR3 in amino acids: CASSGLAVQGETQYF. CDR3 in DNA: TGTGCCAGCAGCGGACTAGCGGTCCAAGGAGAGACCCAGTACTTC.

This clonotype appeared many times. This rearrangement joins TRBV5-1 to TRBJ2-1; no firm D call. The germline V gene has CDR1 SGHRS and CDR2 YFSETQ. The CDR3 extends over 15 amino acids. Trimming took 0 bases from V and 0 from J, leaving 7 bases between them. Here the CDR3 DNA reads TGCGCCAGCAGCTTGGGGCGGAGCTCCTACAATGAGCAGTTCTTC. This gives the protein CASSLGRSSYNEQFF.

V and J are TRBV4-1 and TRBJ2-7; D perhaps matches TRBD2 (7 bases). This CDR3 comprises 17 residues. V lost 0 bases to trimming and J lost 1 base, with 16 bases between them. CDR1 and CDR2 (germline): MGHRA, YSYEKL. The CDR3 loop is CASSQERGGRHSYEQYF. CDR3 in DNA: TGCGCCAGCAGCCAAGAAAGGGGGGGACGACATTCCTACGAGCAGTACTTC.

The rearrangement joins TRBV5-1 to TRBJ2-3; 7 bases match TRBD1. V lost 2 bases and J lost 7; bases outside the gene matches: 13. CDR1 is SGHRS, CDR2 YFSETQ, per germline. This CDR3 is 16 amino acids long. The CDR3 protein is CASSFTGDLGENTQYF. CDR3 sequence (DNA): TGCGCCAGCAGCTTTACAGGGGATTTGGGTGAGAATACGCAGTATTTT.

This clonotype was counted only a few times. The chain employs TRBV7-9 and TRBJ1-5, with TRBD1 as a possible D gene (5 bases). The V and J ends lost 4 bases and 3 bases respectively, with 10 bases between them. Germline V gives CDR1 SEHNR, CDR2 FQNEAQ (reference sequence). CDR3 length: 14 amino acids. CDR3 protein: CASSSDNDNQPQHF. CDR3 coding DNA: TGTGCCAGCAGCTCGGACAACGACAATCAGCCCCAGCATTTT.

This chain links TRBV3-1 with TRBJ2-1; TRBD2 agrees at 10 bases. Trimming removed 2 bases from V and 9 bases from J; junction bases left unmatched: 7. CDR1 and CDR2 (germline): LGHDT, YNNKEL (reference sequence). CDR3 length equals 15 residues. The CDR3 here is CASSQSGGGHSEQFF. The CDR3 DNA follows: TGTGCCAGCAGCCAAAGCGGGGGGGGCCACAGTGAGCAGTTCTTC.

This clonotype occurred many times. The chain has TRBV4-3 and TRBJ2-1; 12 bases match TRBD2. CDR3 length equals 15 residues. Per the germline V gene, CDR1 is LGHNA and CDR2 is YSLEER. V lost 5 bases to trimming and J lost 8 bases; unmatched junction nucleotides: 7. DNA for the CDR3: TGCGCCAGCAGCTCCGGACTAGCGGGACTCCATGAGCAGTTCTTC. Translating gives CASSSGLAGLHEQFF.

The chain joins TRBV20-1 to TRBJ2-7, with TRBD2 identical over 8 bases. Germline CDR1 and CDR2: DFQATT and SNEGSKA (reference sequence). This CDR3 contains 13 residues. Trimming at V came to 3 bases and at J to 7 bases, leaving 8 bases not matched to a gene. CDR3 sequence (DNA): TGCAGTGCTAGCCGGGGGGGGCTCCCTGAGCAGTACTTC. Encoded protein: CSASRGGLPEQYF.

This clonotype was observed at least ten times. The CDR3 bases are TGCGCCAGCAGCCATAGCCGGCAGGGGACTGAAGCTTTCTTT. Amino acid sequence: CASSHSRQGTEAFF. This chain connects TRBV4-3 to TRBJ1-1; D might be TRBD1 (6 bases). There are 14 residues in the CDR3. CDR1 LGHNA and CDR2 YSLEER come from the germline V gene. Trimming removed 3 bases at V and 5 bases at J, with 13 bases between.

This clonotype was seen a handful of times. The rearrangement joins TRBV4-2 to TRBJ2-7, with TRBD2 matching 8 bases. In germline, CDR1 is LGHNA, CDR2 YNFKEQ. The junction had 8 bases not matched to a gene; V was cut back by 2 bases and J by 5 bases. The CDR3 loop spans 15 amino acids. The CDR3 DNA is TGTGCCAGCAGCCAACCTACAGGACTAGCCGACGAGCAGTACTTC. This codes for CASSQPTGLADEQYF.

This clonotype has at least ten counts. The rearrangement links TRBV11-2 to TRBJ2-2; 13 bases fit TRBD2. V trimming: 5 bases; J trimming: 4 bases; junction bases outside the gene matches: 10. The germline CDR1 and CDR2 sequences are SGHAT and FQNNGV. This CDR3 region has 18 residues. The CDR3 spells CASSPNLGLAGATGELFF. The CDR3 DNA reads as TGTGCCAGCAGCCCGAATTTAGGACTAGCGGGAGCCACCGGGGAGCTGTTTTTT.

This clonotype was counted between two and nine times. The chain recombines TRBV6-1 with TRBJ2-2, with 16 bases identical to TRBD2. The CDR3 has 16 amino acids. J lost 9 bases, V lost 7 bases, and 8 bases had no gene match. Germline V gene lookup returns CDR1 MNHNS and CDR2 SASEGT. CDR3 in amino acids: CASTRGTSGGGRELFF. The CDR3 bases are TGTGCCAGCACCCGCGGGACTAGCGGGGGGGGACGGGAGCTGTTTTTT.

This rearrangement joins TRBV5-6 to TRBJ2-5; perhaps TRBD2 as D (5 bases). The CDR3 length is 12 residues. Trimming took 0 bases from V and 13 from J, leaving 13 bases between them. CDR1 and CDR2 (germline): SGHDT, YYEEEE. This CDR3 reads CASSLAQSEGYF. The CDR3 nucleotides are TGTGCCAGCAGCTTGGCTCAGTCAGAGGGGTACTTC.

CDR3 amino acids: CASSYSRGGTGGDEQYF. CDR3 nucleotides: TGTGCCAGCAGTTACTCAAGAGGAGGGACAGGGGGTGACGAGCAGTACTTC. J is TRBJ2-7 and V is TRBV6-5, with 11 bases matching TRBD1. The CDR3 spans 17 residues. The ends lost 0 bases at V and 5 bases at J; junction bases unmatched: 9. The V gene's germline CDR1 is MNHEY and CDR2 SVGAGI.